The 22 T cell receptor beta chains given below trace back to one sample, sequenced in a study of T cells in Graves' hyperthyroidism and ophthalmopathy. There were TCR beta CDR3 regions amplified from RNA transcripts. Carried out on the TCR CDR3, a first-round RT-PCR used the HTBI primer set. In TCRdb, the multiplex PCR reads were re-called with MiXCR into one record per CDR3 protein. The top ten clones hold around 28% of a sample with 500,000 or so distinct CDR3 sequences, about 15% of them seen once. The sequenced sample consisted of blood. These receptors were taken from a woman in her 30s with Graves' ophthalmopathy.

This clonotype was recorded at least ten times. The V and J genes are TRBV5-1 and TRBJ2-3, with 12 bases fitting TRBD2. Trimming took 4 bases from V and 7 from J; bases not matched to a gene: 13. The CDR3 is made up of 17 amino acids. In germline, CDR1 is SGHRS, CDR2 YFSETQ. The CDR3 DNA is TGCGCCAGCAGCGCGTCTAGCGGGAGGGCCCACCCCAATACGCAGTATTTT. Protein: CASSASSGRAHPNTQYF. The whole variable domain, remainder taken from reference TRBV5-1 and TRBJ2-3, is KAGVTQTPRYLIKTRGQQVTLSCSPISGHRSVSWYQQTPGQGLQFLFEYFSETQRNKGNFPGRFSGRQFSNSRSEMNVSTLELGDSALYLCASSASSGRAHPNTQYFGPGTRLTVL.

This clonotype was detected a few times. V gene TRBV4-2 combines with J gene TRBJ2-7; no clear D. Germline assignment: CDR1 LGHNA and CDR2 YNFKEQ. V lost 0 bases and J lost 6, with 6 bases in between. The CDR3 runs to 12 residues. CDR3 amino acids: CASSQDPPEQYF. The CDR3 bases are TGTGCCAGCAGCCAAGATCCCCCCGAGCAGTACTTC.

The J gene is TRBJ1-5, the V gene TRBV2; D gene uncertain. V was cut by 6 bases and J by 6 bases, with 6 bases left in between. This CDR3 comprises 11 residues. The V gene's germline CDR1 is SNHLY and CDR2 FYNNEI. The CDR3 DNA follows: TGTGCCAGCAGGGGGAGTCAGCCCCAGCATTTT. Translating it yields CASRGSQPQHF.

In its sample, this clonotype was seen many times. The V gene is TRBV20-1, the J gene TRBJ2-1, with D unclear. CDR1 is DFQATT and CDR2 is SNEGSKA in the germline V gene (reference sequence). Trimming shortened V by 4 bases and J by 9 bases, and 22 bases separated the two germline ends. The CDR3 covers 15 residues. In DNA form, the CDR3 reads TGCAGTGCTAAAAGCCTCTCGACGAACTCGCTTGAGCAGTTCTTC. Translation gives CSAKSLSTNSLEQFF.

This CDR3 is CASSNLAGTDTQYF. The CDR3, as DNA: TGTGCCAGCAGCAATCTAGCGGGGACAGATACGCAGTATTTT. V and J are TRBV7-2 and TRBJ2-3, with 9 bases fitting TRBD2. The CDR3 sequence is 14 residues long. The germline V gene encodes CDR1 SGHTA and CDR2 FQGNSA. Unmatched junction bases numbered 3, after V lost 5 bases and J lost 3 bases.

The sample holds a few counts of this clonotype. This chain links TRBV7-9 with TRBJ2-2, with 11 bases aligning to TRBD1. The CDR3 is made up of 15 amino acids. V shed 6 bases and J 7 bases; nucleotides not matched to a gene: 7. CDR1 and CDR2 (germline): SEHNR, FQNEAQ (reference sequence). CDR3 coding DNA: TGTGCCAGCAGAGGCGGACAGGGGGCAGGCGGGGAGCTGTTTTTT. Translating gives CASRGGQGAGGELFF. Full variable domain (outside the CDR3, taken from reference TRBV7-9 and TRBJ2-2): DTGVSQNPRHKITKRGQNVTFRCDPISEHNRLYWYRQTLGQGPEFLTYFQNEAQLEKSRLLSDRFSAERPKGSFSTLEIQRTEQGDSAMYLCASRGGQGAGGELFFGEGSRLTVL.

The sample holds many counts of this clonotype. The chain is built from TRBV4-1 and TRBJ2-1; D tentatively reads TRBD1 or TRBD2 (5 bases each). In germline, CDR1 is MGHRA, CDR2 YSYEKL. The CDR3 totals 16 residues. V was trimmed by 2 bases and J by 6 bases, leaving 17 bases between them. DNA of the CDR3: TGCGCCAGCAGCCAAACCGGGGCCCACCGGTCCAATGAGCAGTTCTTC. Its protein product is CASSQTGAHRSNEQFF.

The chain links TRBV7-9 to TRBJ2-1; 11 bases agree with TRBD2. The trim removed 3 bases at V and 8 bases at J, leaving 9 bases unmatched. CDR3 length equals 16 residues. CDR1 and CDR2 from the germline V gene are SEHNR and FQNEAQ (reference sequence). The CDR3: CASSLDSGRGLHEQFF. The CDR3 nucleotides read TGTGCCAGCAGCTTGGATAGCGGGAGGGGGCTCCATGAGCAGTTCTTC. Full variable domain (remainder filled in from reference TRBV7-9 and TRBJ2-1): DTGVSQNPRHKITKRGQNVTFRCDPISEHNRLYWYRQTLGQGPEFLTYFQNEAQLEKSRLLSDRFSAERPKGSFSTLEIQRTEQGDSAMYLCASSLDSGRGLHEQFFGPGTRLTVL.

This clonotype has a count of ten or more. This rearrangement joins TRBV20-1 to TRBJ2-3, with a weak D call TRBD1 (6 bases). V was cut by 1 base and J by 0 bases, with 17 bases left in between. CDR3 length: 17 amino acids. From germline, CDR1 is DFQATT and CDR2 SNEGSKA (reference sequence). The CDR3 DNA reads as TGCAGTGCTAGAGGGGCTACCCAGGGGAGTAGCACAGATACGCAGTATTTT. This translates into CSARGATQGSSTDTQYF.

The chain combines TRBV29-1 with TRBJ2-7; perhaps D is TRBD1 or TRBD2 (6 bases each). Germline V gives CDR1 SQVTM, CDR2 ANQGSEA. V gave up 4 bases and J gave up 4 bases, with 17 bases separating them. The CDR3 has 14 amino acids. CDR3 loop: CSVVRGASRYEQYF. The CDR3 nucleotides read TGCAGCGTTGTAAGGGGGGCGAGTAGGTACGAGCAGTACTTC.

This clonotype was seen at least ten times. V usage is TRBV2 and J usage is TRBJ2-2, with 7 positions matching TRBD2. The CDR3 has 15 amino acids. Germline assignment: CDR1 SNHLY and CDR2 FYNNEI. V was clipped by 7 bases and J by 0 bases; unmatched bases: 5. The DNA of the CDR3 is TGTGCCAGCAAAGCAGCGGGACCGAACACCGGGGAGCTGTTTTTT. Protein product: CASKAAGPNTGELFF. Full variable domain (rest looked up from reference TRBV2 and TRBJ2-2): EPEVTQTPSHQVTQMGQEVILRCVPISNHLYFYWYRQILGQKVEFLVSFYNNEISEKSEIFDDQFSVERPDGSNFTLKIRSTKLEDSAMYFCASKAAGPNTGELFFGEGSRLTVL.

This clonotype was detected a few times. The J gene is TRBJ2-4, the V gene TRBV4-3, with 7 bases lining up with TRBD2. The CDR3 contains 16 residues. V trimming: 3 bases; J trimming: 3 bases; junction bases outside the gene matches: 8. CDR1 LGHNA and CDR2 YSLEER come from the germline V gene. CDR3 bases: TGCGCCAGCAGCCATCGTAGCGGGTCTGGCAAAAACATTCAGTACTTC. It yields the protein CASSHRSGSGKNIQYF.

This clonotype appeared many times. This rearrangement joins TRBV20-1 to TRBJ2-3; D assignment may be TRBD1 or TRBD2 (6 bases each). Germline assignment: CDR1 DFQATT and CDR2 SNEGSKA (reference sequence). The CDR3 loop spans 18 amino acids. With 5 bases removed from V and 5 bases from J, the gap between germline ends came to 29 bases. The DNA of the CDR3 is TGCAGTGCTGGGAGCGCGGGACAAAGAGAGGCCGGCCTAGATACGCAGTATTTT. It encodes CSAGSAGQREAGLDTQYF.

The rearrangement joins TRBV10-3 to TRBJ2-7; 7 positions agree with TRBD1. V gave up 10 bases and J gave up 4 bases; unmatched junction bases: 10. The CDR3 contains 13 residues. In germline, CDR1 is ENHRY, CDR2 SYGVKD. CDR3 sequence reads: CATRGTEFYEQYF. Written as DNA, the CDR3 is TGTGCCACCCGTGGGACAGAGTTTTACGAGCAGTACTTC.

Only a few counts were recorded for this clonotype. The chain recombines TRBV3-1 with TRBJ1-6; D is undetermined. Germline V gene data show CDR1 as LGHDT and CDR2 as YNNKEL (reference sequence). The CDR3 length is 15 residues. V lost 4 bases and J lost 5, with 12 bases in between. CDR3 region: CASSLLGFDNSPLHF. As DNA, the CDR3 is TGTGCCAGCAGCCTATTGGGTTTTGATAATTCACCCCTCCACTTT. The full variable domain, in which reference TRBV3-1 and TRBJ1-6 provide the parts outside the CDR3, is DTAVSQTPKYLVTQMGNDKSIKCEQNLGHDTMYWYKQDSKKFLKIMFSYNNKELIINETVPNRFSPKSPDKAHLNLHINSLELGDSAVYFCASSLLGFDNSPLHFGNGTRLTVT.

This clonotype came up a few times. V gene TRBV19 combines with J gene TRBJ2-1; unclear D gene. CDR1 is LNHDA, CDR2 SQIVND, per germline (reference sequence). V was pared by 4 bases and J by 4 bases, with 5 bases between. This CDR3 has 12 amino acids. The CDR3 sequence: CASSTYYNEQFF. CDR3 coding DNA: TGTGCCAGTAGTACGTATTACAATGAGCAGTTCTTC.

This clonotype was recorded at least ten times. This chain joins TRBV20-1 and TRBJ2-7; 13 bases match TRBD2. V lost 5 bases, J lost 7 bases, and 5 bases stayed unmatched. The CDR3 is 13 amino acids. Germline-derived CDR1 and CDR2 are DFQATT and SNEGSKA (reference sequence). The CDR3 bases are TGCAGTGCTCGGGGACTAGCGGGACCTGAGCAGTACTTC. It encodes CSARGLAGPEQYF.

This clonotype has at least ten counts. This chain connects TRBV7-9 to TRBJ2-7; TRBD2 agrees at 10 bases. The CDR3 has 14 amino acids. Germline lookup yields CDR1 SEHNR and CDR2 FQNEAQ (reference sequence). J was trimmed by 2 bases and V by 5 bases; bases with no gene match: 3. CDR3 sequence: CASSALAGAYEQYF. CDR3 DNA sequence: TGTGCCAGCAGCGCTCTAGCGGGAGCCTACGAGCAGTACTTC.

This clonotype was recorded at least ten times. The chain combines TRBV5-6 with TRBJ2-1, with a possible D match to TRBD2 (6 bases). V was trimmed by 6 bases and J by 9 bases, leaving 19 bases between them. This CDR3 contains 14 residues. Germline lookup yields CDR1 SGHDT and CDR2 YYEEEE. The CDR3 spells CASIPGLRYSEQFF. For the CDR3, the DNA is TGTGCCAGCATCCCGGGACTCAGGTATAGTGAGCAGTTCTTC.

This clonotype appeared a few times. For the CDR3, the DNA is TGTGCCAGCAGCCCCCTCAGATTTAATGAAAAACTGTTTTTT. Amino acids: CASSPLRFNEKLFF. The chain recombines TRBV7-2 with TRBJ1-4; D not resolved. Deletions cut 5 bases from V and 4 bases from J, with 11 bases between. CDR1 SGHTA and CDR2 FQGNSA come from the germline V gene. CDR3 size: 14 residues.

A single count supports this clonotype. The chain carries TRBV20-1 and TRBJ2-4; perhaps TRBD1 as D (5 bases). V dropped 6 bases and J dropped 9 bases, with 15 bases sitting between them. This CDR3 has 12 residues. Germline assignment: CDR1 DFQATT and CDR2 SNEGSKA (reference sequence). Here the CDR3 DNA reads TGCAGTGCGGGGCCCCGCCTTGGCATTCAGTACTTC. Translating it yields CSAGPRLGIQYF.

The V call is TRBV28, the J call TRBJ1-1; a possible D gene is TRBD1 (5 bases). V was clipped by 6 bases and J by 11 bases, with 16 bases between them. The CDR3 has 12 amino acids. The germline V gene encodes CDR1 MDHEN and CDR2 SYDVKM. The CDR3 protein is CASRARQPGAFF. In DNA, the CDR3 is TGTGCCAGCAGAGCCCGACAGCCAGGGGCTTTCTTT.